Following are 14 T cell receptor beta chains from one sample sequenced in a study of a mutant IDH1 vaccine in newly diagnosed glioma. TCRdb keeps only in-frame clones here, not all; method: immunoSEQ multiplex PCR. Of approximately 88,000 clones in the sample, about 82% were seen once. Time point: baseline, week 1 (first vaccination visit). Treatment of the sample: pre-vaccination baseline after standard-of-care therapy. The specimen was PBMCs, collected from a glioma patient treated with radiotherapy, temozolomide or both. The receptor set was obtained from a middle-aged man with glioma.

The chain recombines TRBV5-1 with TRBJ1-1; no clear D gene. This CDR3 has 13 residues. Deletions cut 1 base from V and 1 base from J, with 5 bases between. Per germline, CDR1 SGHRS and CDR2 YFSETQ. The CDR3 region has the DNA TGCGCCAGCAGCTTGCAGTGGAACACTGAAGCTTTCTTT. It specifies CASSLQWNTEAFF.

The gene calls are TRBV7-3 and TRBJ2-3; maybe TRBD2 (6 bases). The germline gives CDR1 SGHTA, CDR2 FQGTGA. This CDR3 has 14 amino acids. Trimming removed 6 bases from V and 5 bases from J, with 15 bases in between. CDR3 in DNA: TGTGCCAGCAGTCCCGGAGGGCCTGTAGATACGCAGTATTTT. It specifies CASSPGGPVDTQYF.

J is TRBJ1-2 and V is TRBV4-2; tentatively, D is TRBD1 (5 bases). The CDR3 consists of 15 residues. Between the trimmed V and J ends, which lost 0 bases and 7 bases, there was a span of 15 bases. In germline, CDR1 is LGHNA, CDR2 YNFKEQ. This CDR3 is CASSQDIGQGLGYTF. As DNA, the CDR3 is TGTGCCAGCAGCCAAGATATAGGGCAGGGCCTTGGCTACACCTTC.

This clone came up once. The V gene is TRBV13, the J gene TRBJ2-4; D is uncertain. CDR1 and CDR2 (germline): PRHDT, FYEKMQ (reference sequence). CDR3 length: 14 amino acids. V dropped 2 bases and J dropped 1 base, with 6 bases sitting between them. DNA for the CDR3: TGTGCCAGCAGCTTAAGGGTGGCCAAAAACATTCAGTACTTC. Protein product: CASSLRVAKNIQYF. Together with reference TRBV13 and TRBJ2-4, the CDR3 gives the full variable domain: AAGVIQSPRHLIKEKRETATLKCYPIPRHDTVYWYQQGPGQDPQFLISFYEKMQSDKGSIPDRFSAQQFSDYHSELNMSSLELGDSALYFCASSLRVAKNIQYFGAGTRLSVL.

The sample holds one count of this clone. V usage is TRBV6-1 and J usage is TRBJ1-4; D not certain. This CDR3 is built from 17 residues. V shed 3 bases and J shed 4 bases, with 18 bases lying between them. CDR1 is MNHNS and CDR2 is SASEGT in the germline V gene. The CDR3 DNA sequence: TGTGCCAGCAGTGATCGGTCCCGGGCGGTGGTTAATGAAAAACTGTTTTTT. Its protein is CASSDRSRAVVNEKLFF.

V usage is TRBV2 and J usage is TRBJ2-3, with 12 bases aligning to TRBD2. With V trimmed by 3 bases and J by 0 bases, 7 bases remained unmatched. The CDR3 extends over 18 amino acids. The V gene's germline CDR1 is SNHLY and CDR2 FYNNEI. The CDR3 spells CASSDPGLAGYSTDTQYF. The CDR3, as DNA: TGTGCCAGCAGTGACCCCGGACTAGCGGGGTATAGCACAGATACGCAGTATTTT.

The chain recombines TRBV5-6 with TRBJ1-5; D gene ambiguous. V shed 2 bases and J shed 7 bases, with 13 bases lying between them. CDR3 length: 14 residues. Germline V CDR1 and CDR2: SGHDT, YYEEEE. The CDR3 nucleotides are TGTGCCAGCAGCTTACCGGGCTTCGGGCAGCCCCAGCATTTT. Its translation is CASSLPGFGQPQHF.

The CDR3 bases are TGTGCCAGCAGTCCGACCTACCTTACCGGCACAGATACGCAGTATTTT. It translates to CASSPTYLTGTDTQYF. The gene calls are TRBV21-1 and TRBJ2-3. TRBV21-1 is assigned pseudogene status. The CDR3 has 16 amino acids.

The chain has TRBV6-6 and TRBJ1-2; possible D gene TRBD1, 5 bases. CDR3 length equals 11 residues. Germline lookup yields CDR1 MNHNY and CDR2 SVGAGI (reference sequence). Trimming shortened V by 2 bases and J by 14 bases, and 12 bases separated the two germline ends. The CDR3 DNA follows: TGTGCCAGCAGTTACCCGGGACCGCTAACCTTC. It translates to CASSYPGPLTF.

The CDR3 coding sequence is TGTGCCAGCAGCTTAGAGGCGGGTAATTCACCCCTCCACTTT. The encoded protein is CASSLEAGNSPLHF. This chain connects TRBV11-2 to TRBJ1-6; unclear D gene. Deletions cut 0 bases from V and 6 bases from J, with 6 bases between. There are 14 residues in the CDR3. Germline lookup yields CDR1 SGHAT and CDR2 FQNNGV.

This chain connects TRBV6-5 to TRBJ2-3; maybe TRBD1 (5 bases). The CDR3 sequence is 12 residues long. Deletions cut 8 bases from V and 6 bases from J, with 12 bases between. CDR1 is MNHEY, CDR2 SVGAGI, per germline. The CDR3 protein is CASGAMGDTQYF. Here the CDR3 DNA reads TGTGCCAGCGGGGCGATGGGGGATACGCAGTATTTT.

The genes are TRBV29-1 and TRBJ2-4, with D perhaps TRBD2 (6 bases). Germline V CDR1 and CDR2: SQVTM, ANQGSEA. Deletions cut 7 bases from V and 0 bases from J, with 10 bases between. This CDR3 contains 13 residues. The CDR3 here is CSASGVAKNIQYF. The CDR3 nucleotides read TGCAGCGCTTCGGGAGTAGCCAAAAACATTCAGTACTTC. Looking up the rest from reference TRBV29-1 and TRBJ2-4 gives the full variable domain: SAVISQKPSRDICQRGTSLTIQCQVDSQVTMMFWYRQQPGQSLTLIATANQGSEATYESGFVIDKFPISRPNLTFSTLTVSNMSPEDSSIYLCSASGVAKNIQYFGAGTRLSVL.

The CDR3 protein is CASSIAGGVDEQFF. The CDR3 DNA sequence: TGCGCCAGCAGTATAGCGGGAGGGGTGGATGAGCAGTTCTTC. The genes are TRBV10-2 and TRBJ2-1, with 11 bases aligning to TRBD2. The CDR3 is 14 residues long. Per germline, CDR1 WSHSY and CDR2 SAAADI. With 5 bases clipped from V and 8 bases from J, the junction kept 5 bases outside the gene matches.

The chain uses TRBV25-1 and TRBJ1-2; D remains unclear. Trimming pared 1 base from V and 7 bases from J, leaving 7 bases between. From germline, CDR1 is MGHDK and CDR2 SYGVNS. There are 12 residues in the CDR3. Here the CDR3 DNA reads TGTGCCAGCAGTGAATTGATGGTTGGCTACACCTTC. Protein sequence: CASSELMVGYTF.